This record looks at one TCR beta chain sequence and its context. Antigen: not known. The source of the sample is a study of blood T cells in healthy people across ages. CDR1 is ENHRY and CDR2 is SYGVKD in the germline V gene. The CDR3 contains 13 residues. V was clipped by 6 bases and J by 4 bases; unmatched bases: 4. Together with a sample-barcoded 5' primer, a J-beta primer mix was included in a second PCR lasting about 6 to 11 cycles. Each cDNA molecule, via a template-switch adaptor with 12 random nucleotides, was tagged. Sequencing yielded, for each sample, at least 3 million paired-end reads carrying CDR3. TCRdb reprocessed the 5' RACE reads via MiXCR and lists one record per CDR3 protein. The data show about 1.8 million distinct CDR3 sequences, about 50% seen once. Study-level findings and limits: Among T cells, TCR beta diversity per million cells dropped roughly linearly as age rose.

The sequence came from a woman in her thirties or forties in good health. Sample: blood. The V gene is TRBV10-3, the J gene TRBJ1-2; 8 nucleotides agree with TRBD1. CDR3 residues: CAIRGQDSYGYTF. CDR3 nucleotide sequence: TGTGCCATCAGGGGACAGGACAGCTATGGCTACACCTTC.